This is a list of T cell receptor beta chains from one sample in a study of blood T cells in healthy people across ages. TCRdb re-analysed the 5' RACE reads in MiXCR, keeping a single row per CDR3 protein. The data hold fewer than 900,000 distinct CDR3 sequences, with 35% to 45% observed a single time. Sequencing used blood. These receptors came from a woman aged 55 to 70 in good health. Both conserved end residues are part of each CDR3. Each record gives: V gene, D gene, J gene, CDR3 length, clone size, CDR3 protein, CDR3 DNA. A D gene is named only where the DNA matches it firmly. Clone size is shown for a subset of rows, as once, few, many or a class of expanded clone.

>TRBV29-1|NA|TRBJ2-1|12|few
CSVDRTYNEQFF
TGCAGCGTCGACCGTACCTACAATGAGCAGTTCTTC
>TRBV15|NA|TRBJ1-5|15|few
CATSRDRAARQPQHF
TGTGCCACCAGCAGAGACCGCGCTGCGAGACAGCCCCAGCATTTT
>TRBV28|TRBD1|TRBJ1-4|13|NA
CASRIGQDEKLFF
TGTGCCAGCAGAATCGGACAGGATGAAAAACTGTTTTTT
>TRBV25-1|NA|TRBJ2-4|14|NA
CASSESGEGTRQYF
TGTGCCAGCAGTGAATCAGGGGAAGGTACGAGGCAGTACTTC
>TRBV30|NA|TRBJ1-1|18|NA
CAWSFRTHAGTLNTEAFF
TGTGCCTGGAGTTTTAGGACCCATGCCGGGACACTAAACACTGAAGCTTTCTTT
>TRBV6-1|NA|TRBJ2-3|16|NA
CASSEEAYPSTDTQYF
TGTGCCAGCAGTGAGGAGGCGTACCCTAGCACAGATACGCAGTATTTT
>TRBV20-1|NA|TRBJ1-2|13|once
CSAYPSGRRGYTF
TGCAGTGCTTACCCCTCCGGGCGTCGGGGCTACACCTTC
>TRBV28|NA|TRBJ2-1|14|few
CASAPGTPPNEQFF
TGTGCCAGCGCTCCCGGGACCCCGCCAAATGAGCAGTTCTTC
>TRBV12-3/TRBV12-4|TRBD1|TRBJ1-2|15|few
CASSLDRGETYGYTF
TGTGCCAGCAGTTTAGACAGGGGCGAAACCTATGGCTACACCTTC
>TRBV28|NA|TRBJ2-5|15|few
CASSSPLSGVETQYF
TGTGCCAGCAGTTCCCCTCTTTCGGGAGTGGAGACCCAGTACTTC
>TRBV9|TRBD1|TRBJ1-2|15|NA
CASSVQGGTVYGYTF
TGTGCCAGCAGCGTCCAGGGAGGGACAGTCTATGGCTACACCTTC
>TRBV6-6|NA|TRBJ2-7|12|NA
CASSDPRNEQYF
TGTGCCAGCAGTGACCCAAGAAACGAGCAGTACTTC
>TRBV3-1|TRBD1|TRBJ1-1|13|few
CASSQDLDRAAFF
TGTGCCAGCAGCCAAGATCTTGACAGGGCGGCTTTCTTT
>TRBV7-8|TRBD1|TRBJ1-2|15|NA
CASSQTTGAGYGYTF
TGTGCCAGCAGCCAGACCACAGGGGCTGGCTATGGCTACACCTTC
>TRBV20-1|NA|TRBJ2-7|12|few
CSKKTSDYEQYF
TGCAGTAAGAAGACTAGTGACTACGAGCAGTACTTC
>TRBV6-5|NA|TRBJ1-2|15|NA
CASSYLEQGEDGYTF
TGTGCCAGCAGTTACCTCGAACAGGGCGAGGATGGCTACACCTTC
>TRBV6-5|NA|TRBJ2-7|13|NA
CASRTGSSYEQYF
TGTGCCAGCAGAACAGGGAGCTCCTACGAGCAGTACTTC
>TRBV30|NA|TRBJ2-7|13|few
CAWSVGRPYEQYF
TGTGCCTGGAGTGTTGGCAGGCCCTACGAGCAGTACTTC
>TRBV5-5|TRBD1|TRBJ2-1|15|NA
CASSRTGDHYNEQFF
TGTGCCAGCAGCAGGACAGGGGACCACTACAATGAGCAGTTCTTC
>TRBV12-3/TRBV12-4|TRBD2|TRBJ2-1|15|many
CASSPTSGVGDEQFF
TGTGCCAGCAGTCCTACTAGCGGGGTGGGGGATGAGCAGTTCTTC
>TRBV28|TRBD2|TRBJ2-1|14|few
CASSLVLAGAEQFF
TGTGCCAGCAGTTTGGTACTAGCGGGAGCCGAGCAGTTCTTC
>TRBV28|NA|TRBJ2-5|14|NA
CASSFPPTQETQYF
TGTGCCAGCAGTTTTCCCCCAACCCAAGAGACCCAGTACTTC
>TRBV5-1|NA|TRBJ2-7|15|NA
CASSSGLSSYNEQYF
TGCGCCAGCAGCTCGGGTCTGAGCTCCTACAATGAGCAGTACTTC
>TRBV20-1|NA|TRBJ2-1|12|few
CSSSEPYNEQFF
TGCAGTAGTAGCGAACCCTACAATGAGCAGTTCTTC
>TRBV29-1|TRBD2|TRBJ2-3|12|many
CSVGEGADTQYF
TGCAGCGTTGGGGAGGGTGCAGATACGCAGTATTTT
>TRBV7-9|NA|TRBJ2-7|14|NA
CASSVGRGVYEQYF
TGTGCCAGCAGCGTCGGACGTGGGGTATACGAGCAGTACTTC
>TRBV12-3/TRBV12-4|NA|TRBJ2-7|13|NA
CASRKEGVDEQYF
TGTGCCAGCAGAAAAGAGGGTGTGGACGAGCAGTACTTC
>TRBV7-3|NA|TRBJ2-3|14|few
CASSPRSDTDTQYF
TGTGCCAGCAGCCCCCGATCGGACACAGATACGCAGTATTTT
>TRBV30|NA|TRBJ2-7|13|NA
CAWQGGGTYEQYF
TGTGCCTGGCAGGGGGGGGGAACCTACGAGCAGTACTTC
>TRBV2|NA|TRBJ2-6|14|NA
CASRVGSGANVLTF
TGTGCCTCCCGGGTGGGCTCTGGGGCCAACGTCCTGACTTTC
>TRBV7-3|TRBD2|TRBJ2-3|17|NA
CASSSQLAGGGTDTQYF
TGTGCCAGCAGCTCCCAACTAGCGGGGGGAGGCACAGATACGCAGTATTTT
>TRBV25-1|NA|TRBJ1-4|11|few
CASPPFGKLFF
TGTGCCAGCCCTCCTTTTGGAAAACTGTTTTTT
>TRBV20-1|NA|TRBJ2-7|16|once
CSAIQTVQLLSYEQYF
TGCAGTGCCATCCAAACGGTACAACTTCTTTCCTACGAGCAGTACTTC
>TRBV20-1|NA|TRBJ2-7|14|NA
CSGTPLRGNYEQYF
TGCAGTGGGACGCCTCTGCGCGGGAACTACGAGCAGTACTTC
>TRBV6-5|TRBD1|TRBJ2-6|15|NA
CASCGTGLGANVLTF
TGTGCCAGCTGCGGGACAGGGCTTGGGGCCAACGTCCTGACTTTC
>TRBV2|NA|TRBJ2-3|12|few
CASSEFWDTQYF
TGTGCCAGCAGTGAGTTCTGGGATACGCAGTATTTT
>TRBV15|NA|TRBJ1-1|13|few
CATSSLSVYKAFF
TGTGCCACCAGCAGTCTCTCTGTCTACAAAGCTTTCTTT
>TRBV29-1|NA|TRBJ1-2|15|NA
CSVRFIKSLDYGYTF
TGCAGCGTTCGGTTTATTAAGAGTTTGGACTATGGCTACACCTTC
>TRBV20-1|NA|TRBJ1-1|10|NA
CSAAHPVAFF
TGCAGTGCTGCACACCCCGTAGCTTTCTTT
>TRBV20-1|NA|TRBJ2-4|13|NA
CSAESGAKNIQYF
TGCAGTGCGGAGAGTGGGGCCAAAAACATTCAGTACTTC
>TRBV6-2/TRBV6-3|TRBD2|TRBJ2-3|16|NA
CASSYPSGGLPDAQYF
TGTGCCAGCAGTTACCCTAGCGGGGGACTTCCAGATGCGCAGTATTTT
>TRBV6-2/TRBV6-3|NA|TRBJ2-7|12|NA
CASSPAYYEQYF
TGTGCCAGCAGTCCAGCTTACTACGAGCAGTACTTC
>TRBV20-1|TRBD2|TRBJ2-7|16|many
CSATVTSGRAPYEQYF
TGCAGTGCTACAGTAACTAGCGGGAGGGCCCCCTACGAGCAGTACTTC
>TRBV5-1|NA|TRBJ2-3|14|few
CASLRGGHTDTQYF
TGCGCCAGCCTTCGGGGAGGCCACACAGATACGCAGTATTTT
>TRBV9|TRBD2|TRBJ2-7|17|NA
CASSVGVQREPPYEQYF
TGTGCCAGCAGCGTAGGTGTCCAGCGGGAGCCCCCCTACGAGCAGTACTTC
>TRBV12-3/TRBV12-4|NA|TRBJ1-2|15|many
CASSLGQAANYGYTF
TGTGCCAGCAGTTTAGGACAGGCAGCTAACTATGGCTACACCTTC
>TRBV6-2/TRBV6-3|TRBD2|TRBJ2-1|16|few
CASSYSRTSGYNEQFF
TGTGCCAGCAGTTACTCGAGGACTAGCGGTTACAATGAGCAGTTCTTC
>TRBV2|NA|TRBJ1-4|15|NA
CASSESGRMGEKLFF
TGTGCCAGCAGTGAAAGTGGCAGGATGGGTGAAAAACTGTTTTTT
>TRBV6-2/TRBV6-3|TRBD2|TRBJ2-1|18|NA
CASSYRGGTSGSYNEQFF
TGTGCCAGCAGTTATCGCGGAGGAACTAGCGGGTCCTACAATGAGCAGTTCTTC
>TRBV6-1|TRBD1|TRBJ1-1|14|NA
CASRLGQMNTEAFF
TGTGCCAGCAGGCTGGGACAGATGAACACTGAAGCTTTCTTT
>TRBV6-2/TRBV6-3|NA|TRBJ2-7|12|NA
CASSYARREQYF
TGTGCCAGCAGTTACGCCCGGCGGGAGCAGTACTTC
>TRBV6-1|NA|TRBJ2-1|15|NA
CASRLTVTFIDEQFF
TGTGCCAGTAGGCTGACAGTTACCTTTATAGATGAGCAGTTCTTC
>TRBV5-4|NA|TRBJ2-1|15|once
CASSQRGPLGETQFF
TGTGCCAGCAGCCAGAGAGGGCCCCTCGGGGAGACCCAGTTCTTC
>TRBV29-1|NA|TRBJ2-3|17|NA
CSVERQRLVPSTDTQYF
TGCAGCGTTGAACGCCAGCGTCTAGTTCCTAGCACAGATACGCAGTATTTT
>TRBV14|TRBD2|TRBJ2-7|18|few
CASSPAVGGGSWSYEQYF
TGTGCCAGCTCCCCGGCTGTGGGCGGGGGATCCTGGTCCTACGAGCAGTACTTC